This is a list of T cell receptor beta chains from one sample in a study of T cells in Graves' hyperthyroidism and ophthalmopathy. TCRdb reanalysed the multiplex PCR reads using MiXCR and keeps one entry per CDR3 protein. The sample holds about 350,000 distinct CDR3 sequences, roughly an eighth seen once. The sequenced sample was blood. The receptors stem from a woman in her 40s with Graves' ophthalmopathy. Both conserved end residues are part of each CDR3. A D gene is named only where the DNA matches it firmly. Size is stated for part of the rows, as once, few or many counts, or as a class when the clone is expanded.

D: TRBD1; J: TRBJ1-2; V: TRBV27; size: .; DNA: TGTGCCAGCAGCGCCACAGGGGTCGGCTATGGCTACACCTTC; CDR3: CASSATGVGYGYTF
D: .; J: TRBJ2-6; V: TRBV7-9; size: once; DNA: TGTGCCAGCAGCCTCAAGGGTCTCTCGGGGGCCAACGTCCTGACTTTC; CDR3: CASSLKGLSGANVLTF
D: TRBD1; J: TRBJ1-1; V: TRBV2; size: many; DNA: TGTGCCAGCAGAGTTAACAGGGGGTTGAACACTGAAGCTTTCTTT; CDR3: CASRVNRGLNTEAFF
D: .; J: TRBJ1-1; V: TRBV28; size: many; DNA: TGTGCCAGCAGTTTAGCAGGGTCGGGGACTGAAGCTTTCTTT; CDR3: CASSLAGSGTEAFF
D: TRBD1; J: TRBJ1-6; V: TRBV6-5; size: .; DNA: TGTGCCAGCAGTTGGGACAGGGCCTCCTATAATTCACCCCTCCACTTT; CDR3: CASSWDRASYNSPLHF
D: .; J: TRBJ1-1; V: TRBV19; size: many; DNA: TGTGCCAGTAGCTTGGGTGCCCCATTGACTGAAGCTTTCTTT; CDR3: CASSLGAPLTEAFF
D: .; J: TRBJ2-1; V: TRBV15; size: .; DNA: TGTGCCACCAGCGGAAACCGGGCGCCCTCCTACAATGAGCAGTTCTTC; CDR3: CATSGNRAPSYNEQFF
D: .; J: TRBJ2-6; V: TRBV12-3/TRBV12-4; size: many; DNA: TGTGCCAGCAGAAAGTCTGGGGCCAACGTCCTGACTTTC; CDR3: CASRKSGANVLTF
D: .; J: TRBJ2-7; V: TRBV30; size: many; DNA: TGTGCCTGGAGTGGTAACTACTACGAGCAGTACTTC; CDR3: CAWSGNYYEQYF
D: TRBD2; J: TRBJ2-2; V: TRBV11-2; size: many; DNA: TGTGCCAGCAGTAGTAGCGGGGTCACCGGGGAGCTGTTTTTT; CDR3: CASSSSGVTGELFF